This T cell receptor beta chain was obtained from a study of cytomegalovirus exposure and HLA in healthy donors. Trimming removed 5 bases from V and 9 bases from J; junction bases left unmatched: 10. Germline V gene sequence: CDR1 SGHVS, CDR2 FQNEAQ. The CDR3 sequence is 14 residues long. PCR employed 60 Vbeta and 13 Jbeta primers. Clones were sequenced by immunoSEQ multiplex PCR, and TCRdb holds only the in-frame ones, with some missing. The table includes around 220,000 clones, over 75% detected once. The clonotype comes from a man between 18 and 35 years old in good health and CMV-seronegative. Specimen: PBMCs. J is TRBJ1-5 and V is TRBV7-8; 7 bases agree with TRBD1. The CDR3 DNA reads TGTGCCAGCAGCCTTGACAGGGAAAGTGGGCCCCAGCATTTT. Translating it yields CASSLDRESGPQHF.